This entry is about one T cell receptor beta chain. CDR1 LNHDA and CDR2 SQIVND come from the germline V gene (reference sequence). After removal of 3 bases from V and 1 base from J, the junction contained 1 base not matched to a gene. The CDR3 runs to 14 residues. These data come from a study of blood T cell repertoires in COVID-19. Study overall: Nucleic acid was either cDNA or gDNA, and it came from T cells, B-cell-depleted T cells, or PBMCs.

TCRdb keeps only in-frame clones here, not all; method: immunoSEQ multiplex PCR. The sample carries around 300,000 clones, roughly 87% recorded once. Sequencing input: peripheral blood. This clonotype originated in a man aged 50 or older with active or convalescent COVID-19. This rearrangement joins TRBV19 to TRBJ2-5, with 8 nucleotides matching TRBD1. CDR3 nucleotides: TGTGCCAGTAGTATCACAGGGGGCCAAGAGACCCAGTACTTC. Translation: CASSITGGQETQYF.